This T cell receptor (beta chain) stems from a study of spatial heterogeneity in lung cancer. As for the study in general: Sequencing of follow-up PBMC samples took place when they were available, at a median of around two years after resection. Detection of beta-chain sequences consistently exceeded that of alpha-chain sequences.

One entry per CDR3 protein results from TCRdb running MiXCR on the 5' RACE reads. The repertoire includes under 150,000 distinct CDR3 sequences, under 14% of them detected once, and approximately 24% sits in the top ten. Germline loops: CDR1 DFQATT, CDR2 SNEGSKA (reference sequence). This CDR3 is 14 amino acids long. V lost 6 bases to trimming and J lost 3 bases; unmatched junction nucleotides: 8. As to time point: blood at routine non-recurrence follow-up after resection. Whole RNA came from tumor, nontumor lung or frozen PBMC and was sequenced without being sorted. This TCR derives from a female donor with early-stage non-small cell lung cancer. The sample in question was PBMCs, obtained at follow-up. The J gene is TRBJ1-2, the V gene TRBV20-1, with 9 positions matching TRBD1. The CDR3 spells CSAPRTGVDYGYTF. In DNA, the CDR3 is TGCAGTGCGCCAAGGACAGGGGTGGACTATGGCTACACCTTC.